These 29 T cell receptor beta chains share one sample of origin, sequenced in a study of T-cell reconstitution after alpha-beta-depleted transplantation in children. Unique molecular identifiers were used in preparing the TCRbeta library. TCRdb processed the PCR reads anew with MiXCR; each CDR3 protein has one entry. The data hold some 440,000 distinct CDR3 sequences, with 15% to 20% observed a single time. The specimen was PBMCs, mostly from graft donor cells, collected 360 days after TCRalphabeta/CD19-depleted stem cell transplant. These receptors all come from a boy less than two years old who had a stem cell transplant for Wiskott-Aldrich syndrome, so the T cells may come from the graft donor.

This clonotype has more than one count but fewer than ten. CDR3 region: CSVEPSGSTDTQYF. CDR3 DNA sequence: TGCAGCGTTGAACCGAGCGGGAGCACAGATACGCAGTATTTT. This chain connects TRBV29-1 to TRBJ2-3, with TRBD2 as a possible D gene (6 bases). Germline CDR1 reads SQVTM; CDR2 reads ANQGSEA. Deletions cut 2 bases from V and 0 bases from J, with 9 bases between. CDR3 size: 14 residues.

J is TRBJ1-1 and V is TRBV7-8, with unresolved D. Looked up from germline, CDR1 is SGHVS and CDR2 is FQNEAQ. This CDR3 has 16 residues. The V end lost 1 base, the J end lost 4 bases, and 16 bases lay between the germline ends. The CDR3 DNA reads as TGTGCCAGCAGCTTAGATGTCGTTGGGGTGTTCACTGAAGCTTTCTTT. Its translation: CASSLDVVGVFTEAFF. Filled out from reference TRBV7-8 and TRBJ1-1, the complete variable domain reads GAGVSQSPRYKVAKRGQDVALRCDPISGHVSLFWYQQALGQGPEFLTYFQNEAQLDKSGLPSDRFFAERPEGSVSTLKIQRTQQEDSAVYLCASSLDVVGVFTEAFFGQGTRLTVV.

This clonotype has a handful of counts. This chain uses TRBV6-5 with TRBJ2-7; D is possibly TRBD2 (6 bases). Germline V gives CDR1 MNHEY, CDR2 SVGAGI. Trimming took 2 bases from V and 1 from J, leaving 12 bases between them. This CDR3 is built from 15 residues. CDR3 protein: CASSYGAGKSYEQYF. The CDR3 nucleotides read TGTGCCAGCAGTTACGGCGCGGGAAAGTCCTACGAGCAGTACTTC.

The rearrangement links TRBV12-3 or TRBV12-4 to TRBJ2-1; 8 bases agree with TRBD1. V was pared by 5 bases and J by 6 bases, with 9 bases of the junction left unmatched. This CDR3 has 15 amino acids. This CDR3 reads CASSQATGDANEQFF. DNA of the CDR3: TGTGCCAGCAGTCAGGCGACAGGGGATGCCAATGAGCAGTTCTTC.

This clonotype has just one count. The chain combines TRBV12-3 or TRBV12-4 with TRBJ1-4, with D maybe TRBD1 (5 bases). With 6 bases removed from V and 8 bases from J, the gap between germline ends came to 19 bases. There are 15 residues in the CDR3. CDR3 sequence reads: CASSPRGVLGEKLFF. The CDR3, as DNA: TGTGCCAGCAGCCCCAGAGGGGTACTGGGCGAAAAACTGTTTTTT.

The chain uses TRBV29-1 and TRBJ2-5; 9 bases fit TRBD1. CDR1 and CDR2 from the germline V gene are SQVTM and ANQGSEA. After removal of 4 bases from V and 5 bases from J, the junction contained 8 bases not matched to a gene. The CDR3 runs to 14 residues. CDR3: CSVAEQGARETQYF. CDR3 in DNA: TGCAGCGTTGCGGAACAGGGGGCACGGGAGACCCAGTACTTC.

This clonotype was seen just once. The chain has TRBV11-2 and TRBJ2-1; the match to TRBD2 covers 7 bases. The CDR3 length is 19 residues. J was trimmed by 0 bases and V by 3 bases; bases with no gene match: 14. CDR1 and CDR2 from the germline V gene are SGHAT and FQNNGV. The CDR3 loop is CASSFRPTSPASSYNEQFF. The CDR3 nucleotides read TGTGCCAGCAGCTTTCGGCCGACTAGCCCGGCGAGCTCCTACAATGAGCAGTTCTTC.

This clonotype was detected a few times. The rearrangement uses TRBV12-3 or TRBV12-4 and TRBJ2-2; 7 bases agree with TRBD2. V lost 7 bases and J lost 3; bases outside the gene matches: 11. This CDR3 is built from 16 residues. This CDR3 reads CASNLLGTTHTGELFF. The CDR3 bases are TGTGCCAGCAACCTTTTAGGGACTACCCACACCGGGGAGCTGTTTTTT.

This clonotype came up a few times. The CDR3 region is CASSRRLAGAHYEQYF. The CDR3 DNA sequence: TGCGCCAGCAGCCGACGACTAGCGGGCGCCCACTACGAGCAGTACTTC. The V call is TRBV4-3, the J call TRBJ2-7, with TRBD2 matching 10 bases. The CDR3 sequence is 16 residues long. Germline V gene lookup returns CDR1 LGHNA and CDR2 YSLEER. V shed 4 bases and J 3 bases; nucleotides not matched to a gene: 9.

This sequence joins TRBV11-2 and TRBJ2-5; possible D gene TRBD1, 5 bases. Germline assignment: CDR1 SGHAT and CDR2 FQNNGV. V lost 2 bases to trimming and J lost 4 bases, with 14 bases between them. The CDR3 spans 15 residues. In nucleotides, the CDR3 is TGTGCCAGCAGCTTAAATCCAGGGCTGGGAGAGACCCAGTACTTC. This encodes CASSLNPGLGETQYF.

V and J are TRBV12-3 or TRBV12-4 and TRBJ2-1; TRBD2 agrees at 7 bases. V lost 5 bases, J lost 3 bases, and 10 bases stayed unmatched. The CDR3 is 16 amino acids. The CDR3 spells CASSPPGPSGYNEQFF. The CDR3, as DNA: TGTGCCAGCAGTCCACCCGGTCCTAGCGGCTACAATGAGCAGTTCTTC.

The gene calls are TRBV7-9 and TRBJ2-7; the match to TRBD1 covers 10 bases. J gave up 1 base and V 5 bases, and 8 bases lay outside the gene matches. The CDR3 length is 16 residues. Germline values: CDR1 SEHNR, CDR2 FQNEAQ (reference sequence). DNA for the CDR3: TGTGCCAGCAGCCCCCGGGACAGGGGATGGTCCTACGAGCAGTACTTC. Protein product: CASSPRDRGWSYEQYF.

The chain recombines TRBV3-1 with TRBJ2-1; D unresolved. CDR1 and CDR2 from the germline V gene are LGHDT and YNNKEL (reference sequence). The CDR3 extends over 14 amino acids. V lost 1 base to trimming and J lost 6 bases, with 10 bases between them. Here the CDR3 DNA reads TGTGCCAGCAGCCAAGCAAATTCAATCAATGAGCAGTTCTTC. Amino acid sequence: CASSQANSINEQFF.

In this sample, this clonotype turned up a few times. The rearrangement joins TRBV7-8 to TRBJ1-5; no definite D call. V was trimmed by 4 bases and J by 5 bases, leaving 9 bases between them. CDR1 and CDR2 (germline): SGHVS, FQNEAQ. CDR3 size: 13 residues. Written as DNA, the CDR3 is TGTGCCAGCAGCTCCCGTCCGGATCAGCCCCAGCATTTT. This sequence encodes CASSSRPDQPQHF.

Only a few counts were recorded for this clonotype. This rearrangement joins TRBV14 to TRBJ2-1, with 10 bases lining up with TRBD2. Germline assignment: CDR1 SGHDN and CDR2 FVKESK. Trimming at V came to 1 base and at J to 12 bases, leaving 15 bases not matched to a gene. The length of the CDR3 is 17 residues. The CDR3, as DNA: TGTGCCAGCAGCCAAGGTAGGCTAGCGGGAGACTCCCAAAGGCAGTTCTTC. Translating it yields CASSQGRLAGDSQRQFF.

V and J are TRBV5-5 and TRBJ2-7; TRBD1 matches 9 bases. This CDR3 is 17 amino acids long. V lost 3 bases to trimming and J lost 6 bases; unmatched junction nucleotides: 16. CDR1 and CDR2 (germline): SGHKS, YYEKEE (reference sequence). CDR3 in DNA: TGTGCCAGCAGCTGGGAACGAGCCGGGACAGGGAGGTCCGAGCAGTACTTC. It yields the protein CASSWERAGTGRSEQYF.

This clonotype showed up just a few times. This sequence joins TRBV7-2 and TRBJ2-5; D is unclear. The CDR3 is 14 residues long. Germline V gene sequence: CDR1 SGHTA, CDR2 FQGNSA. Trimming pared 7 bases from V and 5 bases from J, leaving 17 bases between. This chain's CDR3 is CASTPTVGWETQYF. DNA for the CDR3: TGTGCCAGCACCCCCACGGTGGGTTGGGAGACCCAGTACTTC.

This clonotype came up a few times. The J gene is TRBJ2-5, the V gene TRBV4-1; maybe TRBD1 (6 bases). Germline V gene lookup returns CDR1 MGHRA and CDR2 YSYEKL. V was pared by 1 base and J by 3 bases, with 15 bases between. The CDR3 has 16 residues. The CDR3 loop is CASSQGNRVMEETQYF. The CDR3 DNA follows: TGCGCCAGCAGCCAAGGAAACAGGGTAATGGAAGAGACCCAGTACTTC.

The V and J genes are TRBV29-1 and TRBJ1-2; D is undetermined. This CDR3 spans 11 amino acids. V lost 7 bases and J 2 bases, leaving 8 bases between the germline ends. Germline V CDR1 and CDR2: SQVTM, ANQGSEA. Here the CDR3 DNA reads TGCAGCGCTCTACAGAACTATGGCTACACCTTC. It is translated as CSALQNYGYTF.

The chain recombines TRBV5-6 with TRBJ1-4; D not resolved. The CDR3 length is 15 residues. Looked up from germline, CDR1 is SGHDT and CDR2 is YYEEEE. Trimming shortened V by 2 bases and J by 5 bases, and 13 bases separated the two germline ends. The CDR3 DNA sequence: TGTGCCAGCAGCTTAGGTCAGCTATCGAATGAAAAACTGTTTTTT. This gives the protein CASSLGQLSNEKLFF. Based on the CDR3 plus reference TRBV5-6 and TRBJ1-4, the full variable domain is DAGVTQSPTHLIKTRGQQVTLRCSPKSGHDTVSWYQQALGQGPQFIFQYYEEEERQRGNFPDRFSGHQFPNYSSELNVNALLLGDSALYLCASSLGQLSNEKLFFGSGTQLSVL.

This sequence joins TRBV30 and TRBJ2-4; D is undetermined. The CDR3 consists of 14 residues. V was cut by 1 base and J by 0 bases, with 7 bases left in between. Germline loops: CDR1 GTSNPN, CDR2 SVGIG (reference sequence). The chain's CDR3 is CAWSDRIAKNIQYF. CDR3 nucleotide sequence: TGTGCCTGGAGTGATAGAATAGCCAAAAACATTCAGTACTTC.

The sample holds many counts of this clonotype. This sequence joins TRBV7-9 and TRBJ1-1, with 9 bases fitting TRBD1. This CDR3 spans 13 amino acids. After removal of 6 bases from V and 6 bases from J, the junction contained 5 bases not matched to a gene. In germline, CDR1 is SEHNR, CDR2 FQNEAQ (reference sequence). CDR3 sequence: CASRPRTGAEAFF. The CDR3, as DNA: TGTGCCAGCAGACCTCGGACAGGGGCTGAAGCTTTCTTT.

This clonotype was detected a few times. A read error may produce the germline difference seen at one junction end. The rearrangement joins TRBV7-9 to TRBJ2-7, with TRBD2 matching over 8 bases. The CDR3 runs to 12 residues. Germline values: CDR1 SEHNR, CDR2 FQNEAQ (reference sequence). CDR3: CASNLAGREQYF. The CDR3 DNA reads TGTGCCAGCAACTTAGCGGGAAGGGAGCAGTACTTC.

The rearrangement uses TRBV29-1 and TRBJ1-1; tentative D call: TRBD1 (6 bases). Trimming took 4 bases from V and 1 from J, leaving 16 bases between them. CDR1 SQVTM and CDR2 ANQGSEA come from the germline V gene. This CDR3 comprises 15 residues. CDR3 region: CSVGPPQGSNTEAFF. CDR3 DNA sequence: TGCAGCGTTGGCCCCCCACAGGGTTCGAACACTGAAGCTTTCTTT.

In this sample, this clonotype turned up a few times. The CDR3 DNA sequence: TGCGCCAGCAGCCAAGACACCTTGGGCTACGAGCAGTACTTC. Protein product: CASSQDTLGYEQYF. The genes are TRBV4-3 and TRBJ2-7; D remains ambiguous. CDR3 length equals 14 residues. The V gene's germline CDR1 is LGHNA and CDR2 YSLEER. Trimming pared 0 bases from V and 3 bases from J, leaving 9 bases between.

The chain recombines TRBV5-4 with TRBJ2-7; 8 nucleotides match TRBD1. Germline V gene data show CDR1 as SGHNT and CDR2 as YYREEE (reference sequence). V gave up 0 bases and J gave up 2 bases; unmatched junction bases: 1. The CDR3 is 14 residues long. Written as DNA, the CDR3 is TGTGCCAGCAGCTTGGGGGACAGGCCCTACGAGCAGTACTTC. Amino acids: CASSLGDRPYEQYF.

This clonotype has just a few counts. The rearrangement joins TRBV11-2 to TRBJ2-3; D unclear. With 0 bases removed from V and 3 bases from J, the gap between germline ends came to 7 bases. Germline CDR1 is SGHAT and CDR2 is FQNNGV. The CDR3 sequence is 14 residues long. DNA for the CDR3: TGTGCCAGCAGCTTAGATGCTTTTACAGATACGCAGTATTTT. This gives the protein CASSLDAFTDTQYF.

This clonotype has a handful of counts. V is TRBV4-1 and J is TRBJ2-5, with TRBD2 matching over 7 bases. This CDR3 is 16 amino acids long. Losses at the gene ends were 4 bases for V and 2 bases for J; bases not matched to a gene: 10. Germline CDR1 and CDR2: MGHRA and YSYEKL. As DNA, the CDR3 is TGCGCCAGCAGCCCCTCTTGGGCTAGCGGACAAGAGACCCAGTACTTC. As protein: CASSPSWASGQETQYF.

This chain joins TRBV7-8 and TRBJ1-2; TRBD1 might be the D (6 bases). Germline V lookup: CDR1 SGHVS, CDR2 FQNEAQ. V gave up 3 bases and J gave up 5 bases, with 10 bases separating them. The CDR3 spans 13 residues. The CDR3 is CASSFRTDYGYTF. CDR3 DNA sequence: TGTGCCAGCAGCTTCCGGACAGATTATGGCTACACCTTC.